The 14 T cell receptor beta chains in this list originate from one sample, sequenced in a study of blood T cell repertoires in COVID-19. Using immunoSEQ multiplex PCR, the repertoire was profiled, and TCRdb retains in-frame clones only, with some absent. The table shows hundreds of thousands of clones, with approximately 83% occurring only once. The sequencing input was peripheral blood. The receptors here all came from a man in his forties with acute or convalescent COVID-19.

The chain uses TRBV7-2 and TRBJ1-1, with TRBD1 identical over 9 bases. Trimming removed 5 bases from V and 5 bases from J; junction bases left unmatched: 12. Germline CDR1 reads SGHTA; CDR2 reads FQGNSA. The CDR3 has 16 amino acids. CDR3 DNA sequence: TGTGCCAGCAGCATGACTAACAGGGGGCCTATAACTGAAGCTTTCTTT. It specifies CASSMTNRGPITEAFF.

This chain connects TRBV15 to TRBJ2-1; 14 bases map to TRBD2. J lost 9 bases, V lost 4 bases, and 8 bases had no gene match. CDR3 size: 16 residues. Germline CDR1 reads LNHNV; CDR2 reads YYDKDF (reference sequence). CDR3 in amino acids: CATSTRLAGGVGEQFF. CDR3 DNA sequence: TGTGCCACCAGCACCCGACTAGCGGGAGGGGTAGGTGAGCAGTTCTTC.

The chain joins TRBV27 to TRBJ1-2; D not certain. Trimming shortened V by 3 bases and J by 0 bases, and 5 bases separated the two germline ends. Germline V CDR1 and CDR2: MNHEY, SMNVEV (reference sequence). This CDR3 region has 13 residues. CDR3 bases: TGTGCCAGCAGTTTCGGGACTAACTATGGCTACACCTTC. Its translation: CASSFGTNYGYTF.

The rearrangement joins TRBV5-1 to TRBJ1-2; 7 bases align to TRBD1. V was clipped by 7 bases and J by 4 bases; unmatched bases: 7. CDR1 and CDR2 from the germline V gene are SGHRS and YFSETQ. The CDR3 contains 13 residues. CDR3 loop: CASGMEGAYGYTF. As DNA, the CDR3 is TGCGCCAGCGGGATGGAGGGGGCCTATGGCTACACCTTC.

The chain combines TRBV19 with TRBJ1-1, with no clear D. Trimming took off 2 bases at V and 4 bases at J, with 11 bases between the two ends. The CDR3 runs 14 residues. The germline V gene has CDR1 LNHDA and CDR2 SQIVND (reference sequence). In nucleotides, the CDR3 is TGTGCCAGTAGTATAAGTGGGCTGGGCACTGAAGCTTTCTTT. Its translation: CASSISGLGTEAFF. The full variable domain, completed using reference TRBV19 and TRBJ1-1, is DGGITQSPKYLFRKEGQNVTLSCEQNLNHDAMYWYRQDPGQGLRLIYYSQIVNDFQKGDIAEGYSVSREKKESFPLTVTSAQKNPTAFYLCASSISGLGTEAFFGQGTRLTVV.

The CDR3 DNA follows: TGTGCCAGCAGTTACCTAGCGGGAGCGACTTTCAATGAGCAGTTCTTC. Encoded protein: CASSYLAGATFNEQFF. V usage is TRBV6-2 or TRBV6-3 and J usage is TRBJ2-1; 10 positions agree with TRBD2. V lost 2 bases and J lost 6; bases outside the gene matches: 7. In germline, CDR1 is MNHEY, CDR2 SVGEGT. This CDR3 is 16 amino acids long.

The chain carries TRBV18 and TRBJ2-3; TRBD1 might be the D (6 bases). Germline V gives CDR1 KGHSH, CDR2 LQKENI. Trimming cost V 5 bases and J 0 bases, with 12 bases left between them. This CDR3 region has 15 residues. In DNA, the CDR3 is TGTGCCAGCTCAACGGACAGTAGAAGCACAGATACGCAGTATTTT. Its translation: CASSTDSRSTDTQYF.

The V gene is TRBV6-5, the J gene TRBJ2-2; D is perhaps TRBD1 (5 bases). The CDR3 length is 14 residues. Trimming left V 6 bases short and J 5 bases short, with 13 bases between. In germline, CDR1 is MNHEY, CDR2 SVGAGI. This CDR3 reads CASRDKTVTGELFF. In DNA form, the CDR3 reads TGTGCCAGCAGGGACAAGACAGTTACCGGGGAGCTGTTTTTT.

The CDR3 loop is CATSDFDRHTEAFF. The CDR3 DNA reads TGTGCCACCAGTGACTTCGACAGACACACTGAAGCTTTCTTT. J is TRBJ1-1 and V is TRBV24-1; D may be TRBD1 (5 bases). V lost 4 bases, J lost 3 bases, and 11 bases lay in between. In germline, CDR1 is KGHDR, CDR2 SFDVKD. The CDR3 contains 14 residues.

The CDR3 coding sequence is TGTGCCAGCAGCTCAGTCCGGGACAGTGAAGCTTTCTTT. Its translation: CASSSVRDSEAFF. The J gene is TRBJ1-1, the V gene TRBV11-1; 7 positions match TRBD1. CDR1 and CDR2 from the germline V gene are SGHAT and FQDESV (reference sequence). The trim removed 4 bases at V and 7 bases at J, leaving 6 bases unmatched. The CDR3 runs 13 residues.

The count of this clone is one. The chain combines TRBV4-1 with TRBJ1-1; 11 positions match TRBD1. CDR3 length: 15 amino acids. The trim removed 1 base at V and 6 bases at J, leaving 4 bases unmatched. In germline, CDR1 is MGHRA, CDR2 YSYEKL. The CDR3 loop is CASSQAGQGAAEAFF. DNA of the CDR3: TGCGCCAGCAGCCAAGCTGGACAGGGGGCCGCTGAAGCTTTCTTT.

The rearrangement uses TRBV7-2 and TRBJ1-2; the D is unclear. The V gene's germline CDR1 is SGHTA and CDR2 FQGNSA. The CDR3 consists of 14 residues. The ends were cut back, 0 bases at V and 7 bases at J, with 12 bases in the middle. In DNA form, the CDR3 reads TGTGCCAGCAGCTTAGCGAAGGGCGCGGGTGGCTACACCTTC. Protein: CASSLAKGAGGYTF.

Here the CDR3 reads CATNPSGNTDTQYF. The CDR3 coding sequence is TGCGCCACCAACCCTAGCGGGAACACAGATACGCAGTATTTT. The V call is TRBV5-1, the J call TRBJ2-3, with 9 bases matching TRBD2. The CDR3 length is 14 residues. Germline CDR1 and CDR2: SGHRS and YFSETQ. The V and J ends lost 9 bases and 2 bases, in that order; junction bases with no gene match: 7.

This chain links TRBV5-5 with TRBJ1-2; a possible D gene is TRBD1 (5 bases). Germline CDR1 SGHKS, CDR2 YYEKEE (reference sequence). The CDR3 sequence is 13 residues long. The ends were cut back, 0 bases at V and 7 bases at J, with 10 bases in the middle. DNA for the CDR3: TGTGCCAGCAGCTTGGCAGGGTCTGGTGGCTACACCTTC. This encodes CASSLAGSGGYTF.